What follows are 29 T cell receptor beta chains derived from one specimen sequenced in a study of Ad26.COV2.S vaccination and SARS-CoV-2 variants. Sequencing used immunoSEQ multiplex PCR; TCRdb keeps in-frame clones, though not all of them. This table holds a few hundred thousand clones, 75% to 90% found once. Specified treatment: 15 to 20 received Ad26.COV2.S at low or high dose, single or two shots; 5 received placebo; per-sample allocation not given. Sampling was performed 63 days after the first vaccine or placebo injection. This specimen was peripheral blood, taken in a trial of Ad26.COV2.S vaccine versus placebo. All receptors come from a person aged 18-60 years who received the Ad26.COV2.S COVID-19 vaccine or a placebo.

In regard to this clone: The junction departs from germline at one end; a sequencing error may be responsible. This chain uses TRBV5-4 with TRBJ2-2; the match to TRBD1 covers 12 bases. The CDR3 length is 15 residues. CDR1 SGHNT and CDR2 YYREEE come from the germline V gene (reference sequence). For the CDR3, the DNA is TGTGCCAGCAGGTTGGGACAGGGGGCCGCCGGGGAGCTGTTTTTT. Translated, it gives CASRLGQGAAGELFF. The complete variable domain, with remaining parts taken from reference TRBV5-4 and TRBJ2-2, reads ETGVTQSPTHLIKTRGQQVTLRCSSQSGHNTVSWYQQALGQGPQFIFQYYREEENGRGNFPPRFSGLQFPNYSSELNVNALELDDSALYLCASRLGQGAAGELFFGEGSRLTVL.

This chain connects TRBV11-2 to TRBJ2-7; D gene uncertain. V lost 4 bases and J 0 bases, leaving 4 bases between the germline ends. The CDR3 sequence is 12 residues long. The V gene's germline CDR1 is SGHAT and CDR2 FQNNGV. The CDR3 reads CASSSSSYEQYF. In nucleotides, the CDR3 is TGTGCCAGCAGCTCCAGCTCCTACGAGCAGTACTTC.

The chain combines TRBV6-5 with TRBJ2-7; the D gene could be TRBD1 or TRBD2 (5 bases each). V lost 5 bases, J lost 0 bases, and 8 bases lay in between. The V gene's germline CDR1 is MNHEY and CDR2 SVGAGI. This CDR3 comprises 13 residues. The CDR3 DNA sequence: TGTGCCAGCAGTCGGGGCAGCTCCTACGAGCAGTACTTC. Translating it yields CASSRGSSYEQYF.

V and J are TRBV9 and TRBJ2-5, with D possibly being TRBD1 or TRBD2 (5 bases each). The length of the CDR3 is 14 residues. Deletions cut 0 bases from V and 0 bases from J, with 6 bases between. CDR1 and CDR2 from the germline V gene are SGDLS and YYNGEE. The CDR3 sequence: CASSVGDHQETQYF. The CDR3 bases are TGTGCCAGCAGCGTAGGGGACCACCAAGAGACCCAGTACTTC.

Worth noting for this clone: Other DNA sequences in the same sample also yield this CDR3. The chain combines TRBV24-1 with TRBJ2-3; no firm D call. The CDR3 covers 13 residues. CDR1 and CDR2 (germline): KGHDR, SFDVKD. Deletions cut 1 base from V and 3 bases from J, with 4 bases between. CDR3 DNA: TGTGCCACCAGTGATTTCAGTACAGATACGCAGTATTTT. It is translated as CATSDFSTDTQYF.

The genes are TRBV27 and TRBJ1-4, with a weak D call TRBD1 (5 bases). From germline, CDR1 is MNHEY and CDR2 SMNVEV (reference sequence). V was cut by 2 bases and J by 8 bases, with 24 bases left in between. This CDR3 has 18 amino acids. CDR3 region: CASSLLGRGRGSGEKLFF. CDR3 nucleotide sequence: TGTGCCAGCAGTTTACTAGGGAGAGGGAGGGGATCGGGGGAAAAACTGTTTTTT.

The V call is TRBV19, the J call TRBJ1-6, with 7 bases aligning to TRBD1. Unmatched junction bases numbered 7, after V lost 1 base and J lost 10 bases. This CDR3 is 15 amino acids long. Germline lookup yields CDR1 LNHDA and CDR2 SQIVND (reference sequence). The CDR3 DNA is TGTGCCAGTAGTATAGGTGACAGGGTCCCCTCACCCCTCCACTTT. Translation gives CASSIGDRVPSPLHF.

V and J are TRBV24-1 and TRBJ2-4; D uncertain. Germline loops: CDR1 KGHDR, CDR2 SFDVKD. V was trimmed by 1 base and J by 1 base, leaving 4 bases between them. CDR3 size: 14 residues. This CDR3 is CATSDFSAKNIQYF. In DNA form, the CDR3 reads TGTGCCACCAGTGATTTCAGTGCCAAAAACATTCAGTACTTC.

This clone occurred once. CDR3 nucleotides: TGTGCCAGCAGGATGGCTGTTAACACCGGGGAGCTGTTTTTT. Its translation is CASRMAVNTGELFF. The V gene is TRBV5-5, the J gene TRBJ2-2, with unresolved D. V was shortened by 5 bases and J by 2 bases, with 10 bases between the two germline ends. Germline V gene sequence: CDR1 SGHKS, CDR2 YYEKEE (reference sequence). The CDR3 runs 14 residues.

The chain links TRBV27 to TRBJ2-1; the match to TRBD2 covers 8 bases. Germline V CDR1 and CDR2: MNHEY, SMNVEV (reference sequence). The V gene end was trimmed by 5 bases and the J gene end by 5 bases; junction bases not matched to a gene: 8. The CDR3 loop spans 15 amino acids. The CDR3 nucleotides are TGTGCCAGCAGTCCCGGGGGGGCTAAGAACAATGAGCAGTTCTTC. It translates to CASSPGGAKNNEQFF.

The chain links TRBV28 to TRBJ2-3; TRBD2 matches 11 bases. The CDR3 has 18 residues. V lost 3 bases, J lost 0 bases, and 8 bases stayed unmatched. Germline CDR1 is MDHEN and CDR2 is SYDVKM. CDR3 sequence reads: CASSLAGTSGSSTDTQYF. The CDR3 DNA reads TGTGCCAGCAGTTTGGCCGGGACTAGCGGTTCTAGCACAGATACGCAGTATTTT.

This chain uses TRBV6-2 or TRBV6-3 with TRBJ2-7, with unresolved D. From germline, CDR1 is MNHEY and CDR2 SVGEGT. The V end lost 1 base, the J end lost 5 bases, and 0 bases lay between the germline ends. The CDR3 is made up of 10 amino acids. Here the CDR3 reads CASSYYEQYF. The CDR3, as DNA: TGTGCCAGCAGTTACTACGAGCAGTACTTC.

The genes are TRBV12-3 or TRBV12-4 and TRBJ2-1; a possible D gene is TRBD2 (5 bases). CDR3 length equals 13 residues. V was pared by 3 bases and J by 9 bases, with 12 bases between. As DNA, the CDR3 is TGTGCCAGCAGTTTGGAGAGCCGGGGTGAGCAGTTCTTC. It encodes CASSLESRGEQFF.

The V gene is TRBV24-1, the J gene TRBJ1-1; D may be TRBD1 (6 bases). The CDR3 has 13 amino acids. V dropped 2 bases and J dropped 11 bases, with 14 bases sitting between them. Germline loops: CDR1 KGHDR, CDR2 SFDVKD. CDR3 in DNA: TGTGCCACCAGTGATTGGGGGCAGCTCGGGGCTTTCTTT. Protein product: CATSDWGQLGAFF.

The CDR3 sequence: CASSLGGWDTQYF. The CDR3, as DNA: TGTGCCAGCAGCTTAGGGGGATGGGATACGCAGTATTTT. V usage is TRBV13 and J usage is TRBJ2-3, with unresolved D. Trimming pared 0 bases from V and 6 bases from J, leaving 7 bases between. CDR1 is PRHDT, CDR2 FYEKMQ, per germline (reference sequence). This CDR3 spans 13 amino acids.

The chain recombines TRBV21-1 with TRBJ2-7; TRBD2, as called in the table, went unchecked against the DNA. TRBV21-1 is designated a pseudogene. The CDR3 is made up of 19 amino acids. The CDR3 DNA follows: TGTGCCAGCAGCAAAATAAAGGGACTAGCGGGAAGGCGTCTTGGCGAGCAGTACTTC. Translating it yields CASSKIKGLAGRRLGEQYF.

The rearrangement uses TRBV1 and TRBJ1-5; TRBD1, as called in the table, went unchecked against the DNA. TRBV1 counts as a pseudogene. The CDR3 loop spans 22 amino acids. The CDR3 DNA reads TGCACCAGCAGCCAAGATGGGATTCTTATCGACAGGGCAAGATATAGCAATCAGCCCCAGCATTTT. Protein sequence: CTSSQDGILIDRARYSNQPQHF.

The V call is TRBV18, the J call TRBJ2-5, with 11 bases identical to TRBD2. CDR3 length: 17 amino acids. Germline CDR1 KGHSH, CDR2 LQKENI. The V gene end was trimmed by 0 bases and the J gene end by 5 bases; junction bases not matched to a gene: 8. This CDR3 reads CASSPPASGRPGETQYF. CDR3 nucleotide sequence: TGTGCCAGCTCACCACCGGCTAGCGGGAGGCCAGGGGAGACCCAGTACTTC. The full variable domain, completed using reference TRBV18 and TRBJ2-5, is NAGVMQNPRHLVRRRGQEARLRCSPMKGHSHVYWYRQLPEEGLKFMVYLQKENIIDESGMPKERFSAEFPKEGPSILRIQQVVRGDSAAYFCASSPPASGRPGETQYFGPGTRLLVL.

In this sample, this clone turned up once. The sample carries other DNA sequences with the same CDR3. This rearrangement joins TRBV10-3 to TRBJ1-2; D possibly corresponds to TRBD1 (5 bases). V lost 6 bases and J lost 4, with 12 bases in between. The CDR3 extends over 13 amino acids. Germline-derived CDR1 and CDR2 are ENHRY and SYGVKD. The DNA for the CDR3 is TGTGCCATCAGCCCCACAGGACCCTATGGCTACACCTTC. This sequence encodes CAISPTGPYGYTF.

This rearrangement joins TRBV19 to TRBJ1-6; D not resolved. CDR3 size: 15 residues. Deletions cut 6 bases from V and 4 bases from J, with 13 bases between. CDR1 is LNHDA, CDR2 SQIVND, per germline (reference sequence). The CDR3 is CASSLPREYNSPLHF. In nucleotides, the CDR3 is TGTGCCAGTAGCCTTCCGAGGGAGTATAATTCACCCCTCCACTTT.

The count of this clone is one. V gene TRBV7-9 combines with J gene TRBJ2-1, with TRBD1 matching 9 bases. The CDR3 has 18 residues. V lost 2 bases and J lost 0; bases outside the gene matches: 8. Germline V gives CDR1 SEHNR, CDR2 FQNEAQ (reference sequence). The CDR3 reads CASSLPRQGGHSYNEQFF. The CDR3 region has the DNA TGTGCCAGCAGCTTACCAAGACAGGGGGGCCACTCCTACAATGAGCAGTTCTTC.

This rearrangement joins TRBV15 to TRBJ1-2; 7 bases map to TRBD1. After removal of 1 base from V and 6 bases from J, the junction contained 2 bases not matched to a gene. Germline CDR1 reads LNHNV; CDR2 reads YYDKDF (reference sequence). This CDR3 has 13 amino acids. The CDR3: CATSRGTGDGYTF. DNA of the CDR3: TGTGCCACCAGCAGAGGGACAGGAGATGGCTACACCTTC.

The genes are TRBV7-3 and TRBJ2-7; 10 positions agree with TRBD2. V was pared by 5 bases and J by 7 bases, with 8 bases of the junction left unmatched. The CDR3 is 14 amino acids. CDR1 SGHTA and CDR2 FQGTGA come from the germline V gene. The DNA of the CDR3 is TGTGCCAGCAGCCCCACTAGCGGGACAGGAGAGCAGTACTTC. Encoded protein: CASSPTSGTGEQYF.

The CDR3 is CASSPLGANTGELFF. The CDR3 nucleotides read TGTGCCAGCAGCCCCCTGGGGGCAAACACCGGGGAGCTGTTTTTT. The gene calls are TRBV6-4 and TRBJ2-2; perhaps TRBD1 as D (6 bases). The CDR3 has 15 residues. Trimming left V 6 bases short and J 2 bases short, with 13 bases between. Germline V gives CDR1 MRHNA, CDR2 SNTAGT.

This rearrangement joins TRBV12-5 to TRBJ2-7; 10 bases map to TRBD1. There are 16 residues in the CDR3. V shed 2 bases, J shed 3 bases, and the junction held 7 bases outside the gene matches. The germline CDR1 and CDR2 sequences are LGHNT and FRNRAP. The CDR3 spells CASGLPGTGVFYEQYF. CDR3 DNA sequence: TGTGCTAGTGGTTTGCCCGGGACAGGGGTTTTCTACGAGCAGTACTTC. Full variable domain (missing parts from reference TRBV12-5 and TRBJ2-7): DARVTQTPRHKVTEMGQEVTMRCQPILGHNTVFWYRQTMMQGLELLAYFRNRAPLDDSGMPKDRFSAEMPDATLATLKIQPSEPRDSAVYFCASGLPGTGVFYEQYFGPGTRLTVT.

A note on this clone: A junction end diverges from the germline sequence, so it may reflect a read error. This rearrangement joins TRBV5-6 to TRBJ1-4; D ambiguous. CDR3 length equals 14 residues. Germline CDR1 is SGHDT and CDR2 is YYEEEE. In nucleotides, the CDR3 is TGTGCCAGCAGCTTGGGTCTGGATGTCACAAGTACCCTTTTT. Protein sequence: CASSLGLDVTSTLF.

J is TRBJ1-1 and V is TRBV18; D is unresolved. V was trimmed by 6 bases and J by 1 base, leaving 6 bases between them. The germline V gene encodes CDR1 KGHSH and CDR2 LQKENI. This CDR3 is built from 12 residues. CDR3 nucleotide sequence: TGTGCCAGCTCCCCAGAGAACACTGAAGCTTTCTTT. Amino acids: CASSPENTEAFF.

The V and J genes are TRBV7-9 and TRBJ1-1; 10 positions agree with TRBD1. The CDR3 contains 13 residues. The ends lost 5 bases at V and 5 bases at J; junction bases unmatched: 2. CDR1 is SEHNR and CDR2 is FQNEAQ in the germline V gene (reference sequence). CDR3 sequence: CASSRTGGTEAFF. CDR3 bases: TGTGCCAGCAGCCGGACAGGGGGAACTGAAGCTTTCTTT.

J is TRBJ2-3 and V is TRBV27; D remains unclear. The CDR3 loop spans 15 amino acids. V was clipped by 0 bases and J by 0 bases, with 7 bases between them. In germline, CDR1 is MNHEY, CDR2 SMNVEV (reference sequence). CDR3 residues: CASSLSPASTDTQYF. CDR3 nucleotide sequence: TGTGCCAGCAGTTTATCCCCGGCTAGCACAGATACGCAGTATTTT.